This T cell receptor beta chain was identified in a study of post-analysis software for immune sequencing data. Researchers reported that TCR beta cDNA libraries carried unique molecular identifiers. TCRdb itself ran the PCR reads through MiXCR, one entry per CDR3 protein. Of about 540,000 distinct CDR3 sequences in the sample, around a third are singletons; the top ten hold less than 6%. This clonotype was detected a few times. No antigen is known for it. This CDR3 contains 14 residues. Trimming took 10 bases from V and 6 from J, leaving 20 bases between them. General study points: There were four or five TRBV segments more frequent in patients than controls, and TRBV5-6, TRBV5-1 and TRBV20-1 were among them. Clustering by F measure revealed strong co-clustering among samples prepared together in one batch.

This TCR derives from a girl under 18 with multiple sclerosis. Sequencing used blood. V is TRBV12-3 or TRBV12-4 and J is TRBJ2-3, with D possibly matching TRBD1 (7 bases). The CDR3 DNA follows: TGTGCCACACGCCCGACAGGGACTGTGGATACGCAGTATTTT. Translating gives CATRPTGTVDTQYF.